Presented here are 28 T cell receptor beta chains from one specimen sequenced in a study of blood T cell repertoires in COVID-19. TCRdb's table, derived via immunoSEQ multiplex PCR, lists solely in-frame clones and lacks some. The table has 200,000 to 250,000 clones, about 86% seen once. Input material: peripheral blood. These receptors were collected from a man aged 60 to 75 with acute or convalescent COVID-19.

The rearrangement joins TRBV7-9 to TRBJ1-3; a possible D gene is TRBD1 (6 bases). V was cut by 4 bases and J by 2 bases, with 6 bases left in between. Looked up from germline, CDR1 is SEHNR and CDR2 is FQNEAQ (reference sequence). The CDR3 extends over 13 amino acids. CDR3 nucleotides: TGTGCCAGCAGCTCAGGGGCTGGAAACACCATATATTTT. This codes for CASSSGAGNTIYF.

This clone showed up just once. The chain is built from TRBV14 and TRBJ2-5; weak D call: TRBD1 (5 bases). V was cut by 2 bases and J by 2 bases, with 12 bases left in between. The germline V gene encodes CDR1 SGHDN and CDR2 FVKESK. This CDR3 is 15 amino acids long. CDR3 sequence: CASSQLQGPQETQYF. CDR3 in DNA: TGTGCCAGCAGCCAACTGCAGGGTCCTCAAGAGACCCAGTACTTC. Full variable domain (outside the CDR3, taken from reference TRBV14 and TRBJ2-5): EAGVTQFPSHSVIEKGQTVTLRCDPISGHDNLYWYRRVMGKEIKFLLHFVKESKQDESGMPNNRFLAERTGGTYSTLKVQPAELEDSGVYFCASSQLQGPQETQYFGPGTRLLVL.

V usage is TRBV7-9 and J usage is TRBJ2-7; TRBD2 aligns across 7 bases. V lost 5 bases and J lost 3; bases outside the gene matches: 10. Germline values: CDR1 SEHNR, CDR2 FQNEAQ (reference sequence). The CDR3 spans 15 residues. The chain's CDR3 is CASSLPGTTFYEQYF. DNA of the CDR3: TGTGCCAGCAGCCTCCCCGGGACTACATTCTACGAGCAGTACTTC.

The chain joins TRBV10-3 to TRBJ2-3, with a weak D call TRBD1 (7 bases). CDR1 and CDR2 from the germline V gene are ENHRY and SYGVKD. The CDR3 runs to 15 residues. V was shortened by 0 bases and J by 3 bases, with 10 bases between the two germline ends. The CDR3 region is CAISESTGRTDTQYF. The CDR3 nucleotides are TGTGCCATCAGTGAGTCGACAGGGAGGACAGATACGCAGTATTTT.

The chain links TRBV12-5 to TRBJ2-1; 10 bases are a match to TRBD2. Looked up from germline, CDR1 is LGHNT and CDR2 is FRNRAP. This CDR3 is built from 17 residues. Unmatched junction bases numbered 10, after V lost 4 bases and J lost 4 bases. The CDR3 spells CASGSPRGTSAYNEQFF. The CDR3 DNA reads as TGTGCTAGTGGTTCGCCGAGGGGGACTAGCGCTTACAATGAGCAGTTCTTC.

The CDR3 spells CASKPRGANEQFF. The CDR3 DNA reads TGTGCCAGCAAGCCTCGTGGGGCTAATGAGCAGTTCTTC. The chain joins TRBV19 to TRBJ2-1; a weak D match, TRBD1 (5 bases). V lost 9 bases and J lost 7, with 16 bases in between. The CDR3 has 13 amino acids. Germline lookup yields CDR1 LNHDA and CDR2 SQIVND (reference sequence).

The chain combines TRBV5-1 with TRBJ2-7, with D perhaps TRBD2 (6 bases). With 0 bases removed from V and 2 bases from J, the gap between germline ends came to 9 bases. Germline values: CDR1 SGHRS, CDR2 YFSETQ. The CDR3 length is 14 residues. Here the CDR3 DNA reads TGCGCCAGCAGCTTGGATGGCGGGACCTACGAGCAGTACTTC. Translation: CASSLDGGTYEQYF.

In nucleotides, the CDR3 is TGTGCCAGCAGTACTCTAGCGGGAGGAGGGGAGCAGTACTTC. Protein product: CASSTLAGGGEQYF. V and J are TRBV2 and TRBJ2-7; 11 bases fit TRBD2. There are 14 residues in the CDR3. V shed 5 bases and J 7 bases; nucleotides not matched to a gene: 7. The germline gives CDR1 SNHLY, CDR2 FYNNEI.

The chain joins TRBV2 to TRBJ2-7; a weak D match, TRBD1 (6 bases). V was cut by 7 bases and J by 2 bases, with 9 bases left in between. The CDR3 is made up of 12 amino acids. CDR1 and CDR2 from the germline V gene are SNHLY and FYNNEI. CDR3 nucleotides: TGTGCCAGCACGAGGGACACCTACGAGCAGTACTTC. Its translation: CASTRDTYEQYF.

Here the CDR3 DNA reads TGTGCCAGCAGCTTAGACAGTGCCCGGGGAACTGAAGCTTTCTTT. It encodes CASSLDSARGTEAFF. This rearrangement joins TRBV7-2 to TRBJ1-1; D is undetermined. Germline-derived CDR1 and CDR2 are SGHTA and FQGNSA. V was clipped by 1 base and J by 5 bases, with 14 bases between them. The CDR3 totals 15 residues. Looking up the rest from reference TRBV7-2 and TRBJ1-1 gives the full variable domain: GAGVSQSPSNKVTEKGKDVELRCDPISGHTALYWYRQSLGQGLEFLIYFQGNSAPDKSGLPSDRFSAERTGGSVSTLTIQRTQQEDSAVYLCASSLDSARGTEAFFGQGTRLTVV.

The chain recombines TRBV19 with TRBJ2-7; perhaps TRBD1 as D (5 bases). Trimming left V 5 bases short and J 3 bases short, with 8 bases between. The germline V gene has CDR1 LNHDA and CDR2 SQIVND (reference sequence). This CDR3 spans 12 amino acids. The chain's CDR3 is CASSDRYYEQYF. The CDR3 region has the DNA TGTGCCAGTAGTGACAGATACTACGAGCAGTACTTC.

The DNA for the CDR3 is TGCGCCAGCAGCCAAGCCTTGGGACAGCACTATGGCTACACCTTC. Its protein product is CASSQALGQHYGYTF. This sequence joins TRBV4-1 and TRBJ1-2; 7 nucleotides agree with TRBD1. The CDR3 length is 15 residues. The trim removed 1 base at V and 3 bases at J, leaving 5 bases unmatched. The germline CDR1 and CDR2 sequences are MGHRA and YSYEKL.

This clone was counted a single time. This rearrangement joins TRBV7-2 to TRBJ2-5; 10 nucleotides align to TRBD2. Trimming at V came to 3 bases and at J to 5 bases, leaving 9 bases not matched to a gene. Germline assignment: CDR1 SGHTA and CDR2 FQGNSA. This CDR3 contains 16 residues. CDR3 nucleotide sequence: TGTGCCAGCAGCTTGGGGCTAGCGGGAGTGTCTGAGACCCAGTACTTC. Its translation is CASSLGLAGVSETQYF.

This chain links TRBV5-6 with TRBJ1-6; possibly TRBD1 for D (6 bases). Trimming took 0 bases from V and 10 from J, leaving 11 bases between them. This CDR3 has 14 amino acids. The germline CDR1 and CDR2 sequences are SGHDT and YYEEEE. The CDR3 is CASSLGTVGSPLHF. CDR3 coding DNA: TGTGCCAGCAGCTTGGGGACAGTTGGGTCACCCCTCCACTTT. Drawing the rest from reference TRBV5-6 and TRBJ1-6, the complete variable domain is DAGVTQSPTHLIKTRGQQVTLRCSPKSGHDTVSWYQQALGQGPQFIFQYYEEEERQRGNFPDRFSGHQFPNYSSELNVNALLLGDSALYLCASSLGTVGSPLHFGNGTRLTVT.

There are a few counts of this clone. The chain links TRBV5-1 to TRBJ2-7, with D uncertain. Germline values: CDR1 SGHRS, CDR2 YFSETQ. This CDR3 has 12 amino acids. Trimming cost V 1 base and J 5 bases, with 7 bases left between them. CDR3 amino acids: CASSLTAHEQYF. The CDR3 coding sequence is TGCGCCAGCAGCTTGACAGCACACGAGCAGTACTTC.

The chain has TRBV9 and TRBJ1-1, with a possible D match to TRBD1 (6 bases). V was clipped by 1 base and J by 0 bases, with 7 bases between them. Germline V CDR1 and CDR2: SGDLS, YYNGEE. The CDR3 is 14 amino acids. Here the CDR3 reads CASSVQGMNTEAFF. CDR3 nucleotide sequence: TGTGCCAGCAGCGTACAGGGGATGAACACTGAAGCTTTCTTT.

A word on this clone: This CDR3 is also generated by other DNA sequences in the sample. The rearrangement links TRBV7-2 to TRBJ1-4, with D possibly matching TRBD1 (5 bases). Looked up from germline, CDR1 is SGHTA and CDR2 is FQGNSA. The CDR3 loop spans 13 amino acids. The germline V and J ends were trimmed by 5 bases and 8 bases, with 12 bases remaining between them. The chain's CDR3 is CASSADRGEKLFF. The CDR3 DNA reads TGTGCCAGCAGCGCAGACAGAGGAGAAAAACTGTTTTTT.

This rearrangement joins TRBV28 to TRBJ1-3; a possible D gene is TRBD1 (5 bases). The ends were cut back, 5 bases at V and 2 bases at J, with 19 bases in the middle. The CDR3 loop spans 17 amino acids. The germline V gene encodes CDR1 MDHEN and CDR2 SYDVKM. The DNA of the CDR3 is TGTGCCAGCAGTCTCGGGGGGGTCAGGCCACCTGGAAACACCATATATTTT. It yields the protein CASSLGGVRPPGNTIYF. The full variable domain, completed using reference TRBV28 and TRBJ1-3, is DVKVTQSSRYLVKRTGEKVFLECVQDMDHENMFWYRQDPGLGLRLIYFSYDVKMKEKGDIPEGYSVSREKKERFSLILESASTNQTSMYLCASSLGGVRPPGNTIYFGEGSWLTVV.

CDR3: CAWSAAGGARDSGNTIYF. DNA for the CDR3: TGTGCCTGGAGTGCGGCGGGAGGAGCCAGAGACTCTGGAAACACCATATATTTT. This chain connects TRBV30 to TRBJ1-3, with D hard to call. This CDR3 comprises 18 residues. The V end lost 1 base, the J end lost 0 bases, and 19 bases lay between the germline ends. CDR1 is GTSNPN, CDR2 SVGIG, per germline (reference sequence). The complete variable domain, with remaining parts taken from reference TRBV30 and TRBJ1-3, reads SQTIHQWPATLVQPVGSPLSLECTVEGTSNPNLYWYRQAAGRGLQLLFYSVGIGQISSEVPQNLSASRPQDRQFILSSKKLLLSDSGFYLCAWSAAGGARDSGNTIYFGEGSWLTVV.

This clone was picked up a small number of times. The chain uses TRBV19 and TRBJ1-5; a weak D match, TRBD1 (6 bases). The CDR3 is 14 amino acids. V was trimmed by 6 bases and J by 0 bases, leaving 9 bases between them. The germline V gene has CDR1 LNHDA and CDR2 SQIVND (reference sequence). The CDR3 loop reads CASRRQDSNQPQHF. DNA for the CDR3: TGTGCCAGTAGGAGACAGGATAGCAATCAGCCCCAGCATTTT.

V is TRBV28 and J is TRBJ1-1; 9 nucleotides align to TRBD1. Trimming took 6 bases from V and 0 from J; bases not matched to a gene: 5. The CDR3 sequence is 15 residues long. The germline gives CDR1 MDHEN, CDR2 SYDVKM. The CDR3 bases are TGTGCCAGCAGACCACAGGGGGCACTGAACACTGAAGCTTTCTTT. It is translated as CASRPQGALNTEAFF.

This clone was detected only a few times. CDR3 region: CASSLLAGANTGELFF. The CDR3 DNA is TGTGCCAGCAGCTTACTAGCGGGAGCGAACACCGGGGAGCTGTTTTTT. The genes are TRBV7-9 and TRBJ2-2; TRBD2 aligns across 10 bases. CDR1 and CDR2 (germline): SEHNR, FQNEAQ (reference sequence). The CDR3 sequence is 16 residues long. Trimming cost V 2 bases and J 0 bases; bases outside gene matches: 0.

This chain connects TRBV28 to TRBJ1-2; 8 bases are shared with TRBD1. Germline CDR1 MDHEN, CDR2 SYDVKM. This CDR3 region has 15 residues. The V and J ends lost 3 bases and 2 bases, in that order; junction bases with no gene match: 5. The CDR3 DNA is TGTGCCAGCAGTTTTTCGGACAGGGCCAACTATGGCTACACCTTC. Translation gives CASSFSDRANYGYTF.

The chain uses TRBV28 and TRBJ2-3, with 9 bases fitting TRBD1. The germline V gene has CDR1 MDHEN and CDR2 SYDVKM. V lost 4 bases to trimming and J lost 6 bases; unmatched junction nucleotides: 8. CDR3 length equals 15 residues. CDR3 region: CASSYAGQGGDTQYF. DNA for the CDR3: TGTGCCAGCAGTTATGCGGGACAGGGTGGCGATACGCAGTATTTT. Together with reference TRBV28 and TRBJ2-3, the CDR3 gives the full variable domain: DVKVTQSSRYLVKRTGEKVFLECVQDMDHENMFWYRQDPGLGLRLIYFSYDVKMKEKGDIPEGYSVSREKKERFSLILESASTNQTSMYLCASSYAGQGGDTQYFGPGTRLTVL.

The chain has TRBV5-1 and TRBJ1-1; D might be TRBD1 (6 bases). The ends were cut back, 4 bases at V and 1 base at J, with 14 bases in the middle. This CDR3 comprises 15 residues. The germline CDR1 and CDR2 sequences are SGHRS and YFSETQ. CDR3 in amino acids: CASSVQGSRNTEAFF. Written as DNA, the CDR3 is TGCGCCAGCAGCGTACAGGGAAGTCGGAACACTGAAGCTTTCTTT. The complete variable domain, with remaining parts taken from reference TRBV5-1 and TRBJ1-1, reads KAGVTQTPRYLIKTRGQQVTLSCSPISGHRSVSWYQQTPGQGLQFLFEYFSETQRNKGNFPGRFSGRQFSNSRSEMNVSTLELGDSALYLCASSVQGSRNTEAFFGQGTRLTVV.

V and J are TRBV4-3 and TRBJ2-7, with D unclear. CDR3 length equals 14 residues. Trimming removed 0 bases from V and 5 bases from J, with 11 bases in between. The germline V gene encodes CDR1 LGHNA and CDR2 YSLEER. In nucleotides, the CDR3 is TGCGCCAGCAGCCAAGATGTAGCCCCCAACGAGCAGTACTTC. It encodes CASSQDVAPNEQYF.

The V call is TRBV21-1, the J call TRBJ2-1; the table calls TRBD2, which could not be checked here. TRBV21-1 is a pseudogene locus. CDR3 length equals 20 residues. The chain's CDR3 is CASSKKNPQRLAESYNEQFF. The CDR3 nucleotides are TGTGCCAGCAGCAAAAAAAACCCCCAAAGACTAGCGGAAAGTTACAATGAGCAGTTCTTC.

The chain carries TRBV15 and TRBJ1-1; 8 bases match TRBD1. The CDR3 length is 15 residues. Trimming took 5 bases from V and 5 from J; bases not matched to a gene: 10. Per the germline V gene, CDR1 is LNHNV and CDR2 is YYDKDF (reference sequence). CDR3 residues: CATSRGLTGATEAFF. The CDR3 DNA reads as TGTGCCACCAGCCGAGGGTTGACAGGGGCGACTGAAGCTTTCTTT. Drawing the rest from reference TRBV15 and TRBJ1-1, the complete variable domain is DAMVIQNPRYQVTQFGKPVTLSCSQTLNHNVMYWYQQKSSQAPKLLFHYYDKDFNNEADTPDNFQSRRPNTSFCFLDIRSPGLGDTAMYLCATSRGLTGATEAFFGQGTRLTVV.